This T cell receptor beta chain was sequenced during a study of blood T cells in healthy people across ages. General study findings and limits: It was held that the diversity estimates obtained from one million T cells were underestimates. Whereas aged donors had fewer naive CD4+ cells, long-lived donors had more of them and higher diversity.

Remarks on this clonotype: Its target is unknown. The junction departs from the called germline gene at one end, perhaps through a read error.

Next came a second PCR, run for about 7 to 11 cycles, which used a sample-barcoded 5' primer along with a J-beta primer mix. Every cDNA molecule carried a tag from a template-switch adaptor bearing 12 random nucleotides. TCRdb passed the 5' RACE reads through MiXCR, listing each CDR3 protein once. The sample records fewer than 2 million distinct CDR3 sequences, approximately 39% being singletons. Healthy Caucasian individuals from Russia aged roughly 6 to 90 were enrolled as donors. The germline V gene encodes CDR1 SGDLS and CDR2 YYNGEE. The CDR3 sequence is 17 residues long. The source is a human donor in good health. The chain is built from TRBV9 and TRBJ2-3; 12 bases agree with TRBD1. The specimen sequenced was blood. The CDR3 DNA is TGTGCCGGCAGCGCCCGAATGGGGACAGGGGGCGCAGATACGCAGTATTTT. Protein: CAGSARMGTGGADTQYF.